These 17 T cell receptor beta chains were sequenced from one sample in a study of shared clonotypes between healthy human individuals. Method: immunoSEQ multiplex PCR; TCRdb's copy keeps in-frame clones and lacks some. The table includes about 980,000 clones, approximately 76% detected once. Specimen: memory CD4+ T cells sorted from blood. Subset denoted: CD45RA-negative fraction. The receptor set was obtained from a man between 18 and 29 years old in good health.

This clone appeared a few times. The chain carries TRBV4-3 and TRBJ2-1; TRBD2 aligns across 7 bases. CDR3 length: 16 amino acids. CDR1 is LGHNA and CDR2 is YSLEER in the germline V gene. With V trimmed by 2 bases and J by 2 bases, 6 bases remained unmatched. DNA of the CDR3: TGCGCCAGCAGCCAATTAGCTAGCGGAGCCTACAATGAGCAGTTCTTC. Translated, it gives CASSQLASGAYNEQFF.

The chain is built from TRBV9 and TRBJ1-4, with 9 nucleotides matching TRBD1. V was pared by 4 bases and J by 7 bases, with 8 bases of the junction left unmatched. The CDR3 runs 15 residues. CDR1 is SGDLS, CDR2 YYNGEE, per germline. CDR3: CASSPNRGQGEKLFF. CDR3 nucleotide sequence: TGTGCCAGCAGCCCTAACAGGGGGCAAGGTGAAAAACTGTTTTTT.

This rearrangement joins TRBV10-3 to TRBJ2-7, with a weak D call TRBD1 (7 bases). This CDR3 is built from 15 residues. The V and J ends lost 8 bases and 0 bases respectively, with 17 bases between them. Germline CDR1 and CDR2: ENHRY and SYGVKD. CDR3 in amino acids: CAIGGGQLSSYEQYF. The CDR3 DNA sequence: TGTGCCATCGGAGGGGGACAGCTGAGCTCCTACGAGCAGTACTTC.

This chain joins TRBV5-1 and TRBJ1-1; 8 nucleotides match TRBD1. Germline V CDR1 and CDR2: SGHRS, YFSETQ. CDR3 length: 13 residues. The junction had 5 bases not matched to a gene; V was cut back by 4 bases and J by 6 bases. The CDR3 protein is CASSRSGQAEAFF. The CDR3 DNA reads as TGCGCCAGCAGCCGTTCGGGACAGGCTGAAGCTTTCTTT.

The CDR3 bases are TGTGCCAGTTCCGGGACAGGGCTCACCGGGGAGCTGTTTTTT. Protein sequence: CASSGTGLTGELFF. The V and J genes are TRBV19 and TRBJ2-2, with 9 positions matching TRBD1. With V trimmed by 8 bases and J by 4 bases, 5 bases remained unmatched. Germline V lookup: CDR1 LNHDA, CDR2 SQIVND (reference sequence). The CDR3 runs 14 residues.

This chain links TRBV2 with TRBJ2-7, with TRBD2 matching 10 bases. The V gene end was trimmed by 7 bases and the J gene end by 5 bases; junction bases not matched to a gene: 14. CDR1 is SNHLY and CDR2 is FYNNEI in the germline V gene. The CDR3 has 16 amino acids. CDR3 coding DNA: TGTGCCAGCACAATGGGGCTAGCGGGAGCTTGGGACGAGCAGTACTTC. Protein: CASTMGLAGAWDEQYF.

Here the CDR3 DNA reads TGTGCCAGCAGCTTAGGAAGTCTTTGGAACACTGAAGCTTTCTTT. Amino acids: CASSLGSLWNTEAFF. This chain connects TRBV5-6 to TRBJ1-1; D is ambiguous. Trimming shortened V by 2 bases and J by 1 base, and 12 bases separated the two germline ends. The CDR3 runs 15 residues. The germline V gene encodes CDR1 SGHDT and CDR2 YYEEEE. The full variable domain, rest sourced from reference TRBV5-6 and TRBJ1-1, is DAGVTQSPTHLIKTRGQQVTLRCSPKSGHDTVSWYQQALGQGPQFIFQYYEEEERQRGNFPDRFSGHQFPNYSSELNVNALLLGDSALYLCASSLGSLWNTEAFFGQGTRLTVV.

The chain uses TRBV27 and TRBJ1-4; D is ambiguous. The CDR3 is made up of 14 amino acids. V lost 2 bases, J lost 8 bases, and 12 bases lay in between. CDR1 MNHEY and CDR2 SMNVEV come from the germline V gene (reference sequence). CDR3 nucleotides: TGTGCCAGCAGTTTAGGAGGGTTAGGGGAAAAACTGTTTTTT. Translated, it gives CASSLGGLGEKLFF.

This clone is a singleton in its sample. The V gene is TRBV19, the J gene TRBJ2-5, with 7 bases that match TRBD2. Per the germline V gene, CDR1 is LNHDA and CDR2 is SQIVND (reference sequence). The CDR3 totals 15 residues. J gave up 5 bases and V 5 bases, and 11 bases lay outside the gene matches. CDR3 residues: CASSATGTKRETQYF. The CDR3 DNA follows: TGTGCCAGTAGTGCCACCGGGACTAAACGGGAGACCCAGTACTTC.

This chain joins TRBV5-1 and TRBJ2-1; TRBD2 agrees at 10 bases. The J segment lost 4 bases and the V segment lost 0 bases, leaving 1 base of the junction unmatched. The CDR3 totals 15 residues. CDR1 SGHRS and CDR2 YFSETQ come from the germline V gene. The CDR3: CASSLELAGYNEQFF. The CDR3 coding sequence is TGCGCCAGCAGCTTGGAACTAGCGGGGTACAATGAGCAGTTCTTC.

The chain combines TRBV6-6 with TRBJ1-6, with 10 bases that match TRBD1. The CDR3 covers 16 residues. The germline gives CDR1 MNHNY, CDR2 SVGAGI (reference sequence). The J segment lost 7 bases and the V segment lost 6 bases, leaving 9 bases of the junction unmatched. This CDR3 is CASSRPPGQGNSPLHF. The CDR3 region has the DNA TGTGCCAGCAGCCGACCTCCGGGACAGGGGAATTCACCCCTCCACTTT.

This chain connects TRBV14 to TRBJ1-1; no firm D call. Germline V gene data show CDR1 as SGHDN and CDR2 as FVKESK. This CDR3 has 13 residues. The V and J ends lost 0 bases and 5 bases respectively, with 7 bases between them. CDR3 sequence reads: CASSQDVVTEAFF. Here the CDR3 DNA reads TGTGCCAGCAGCCAAGACGTTGTAACTGAAGCTTTCTTT.

The chain links TRBV13 to TRBJ2-7; D is perhaps TRBD1 (5 bases). Trimming took off 0 bases at V and 3 bases at J, with 18 bases between the two ends. Germline assignment: CDR1 PRHDT and CDR2 FYEKMQ (reference sequence). The CDR3 runs 17 residues. For the CDR3, the DNA is TGTGCCAGCAGCTTAGGCCTGGACGCGCGAACAGGCTACGAGCAGTACTTC. It encodes CASSLGLDARTGYEQYF.

Only a few counts were recorded for this clone. The V call is TRBV6-1, the J call TRBJ1-6; 7 bases line up with TRBD1. The CDR3 is made up of 13 amino acids. J was trimmed by 7 bases and V by 11 bases; bases with no gene match: 8. The germline CDR1 and CDR2 sequences are MNHNS and SASEGT. The CDR3 loop reads CAVVTGQNSPLHF. CDR3 sequence (DNA): TGTGCCGTTGTGACAGGGCAAAATTCACCCCTCCACTTT.

This clone turned up a few times. The chain employs TRBV7-9 and TRBJ2-7; 7 nucleotides match TRBD2. The V segment lost 5 bases and the J segment 2 bases; nucleotides outside the gene matches: 15. Germline values: CDR1 SEHNR, CDR2 FQNEAQ (reference sequence). The CDR3 runs 17 residues. The CDR3 reads CASSRGDGPRSPYEQYF. The CDR3 bases are TGTGCCAGCAGCCGGGGGGACGGTCCTCGGTCCCCCTACGAGCAGTACTTC.

This chain connects TRBV7-2 to TRBJ2-5; 15 nucleotides match TRBD2. The germline gives CDR1 SGHTA, CDR2 FQGNSA. The V and J ends lost 5 bases and 5 bases, in that order; junction bases with no gene match: 6. This CDR3 comprises 16 residues. CDR3 DNA: TGTGCCAGCAGCCCGGGACTAGCGGGAGGATACGAGACCCAGTACTTC. Its translation: CASSPGLAGGYETQYF.

This clone occurred a few times. V is TRBV19 and J is TRBJ2-1; TRBD2 matches at 12 bases. The junction had 4 bases not matched to a gene; V was cut back by 9 bases and J by 4 bases. Germline V gene sequence: CDR1 LNHDA, CDR2 SQIVND (reference sequence). This CDR3 has 14 amino acids. CDR3 bases: TGTGCCAGCAAGCTAGCGGGAGGGTACAATGAGCAGTTCTTC. As protein: CASKLAGGYNEQFF. The whole variable domain, filled in from reference TRBV19 and TRBJ2-1, reads DGGITQSPKYLFRKEGQNVTLSCEQNLNHDAMYWYRQDPGQGLRLIYYSQIVNDFQKGDIAEGYSVSREKKESFPLTVTSAQKNPTAFYLCASKLAGGYNEQFFGPGTRLTVL.